This T cell receptor (beta chain) was recovered during a study of shared clonotypes between healthy human individuals. Data came from immunoSEQ multiplex PCR; TCRdb stores just in-frame clones and leaves some out. The repertoire includes about a million clones, approximately 76% of them detected once, and approximately 1.5% sits in the top ten. Trimming at V came to 2 bases and at J to 6 bases, leaving 7 bases not matched to a gene. CDR3 length: 16 amino acids. Looked up from germline, CDR1 is MNHNS and CDR2 is SASEGT. Material for sequencing was memory CD4+ T cells sorted from blood. Subset given: CD45RA-negative fraction. The clonotype originates from a man between 18 and 35 years old in good health. The gene calls are TRBV6-1 and TRBJ1-5; TRBD1 matches at 10 bases. The CDR3 coding sequence is TGTGCCAGCAGTGAAAAGGGACAGGGGAACAGTCAGCCCCAGCATTTT. Amino acid sequence: CASSEKGQGNSQPQHF.